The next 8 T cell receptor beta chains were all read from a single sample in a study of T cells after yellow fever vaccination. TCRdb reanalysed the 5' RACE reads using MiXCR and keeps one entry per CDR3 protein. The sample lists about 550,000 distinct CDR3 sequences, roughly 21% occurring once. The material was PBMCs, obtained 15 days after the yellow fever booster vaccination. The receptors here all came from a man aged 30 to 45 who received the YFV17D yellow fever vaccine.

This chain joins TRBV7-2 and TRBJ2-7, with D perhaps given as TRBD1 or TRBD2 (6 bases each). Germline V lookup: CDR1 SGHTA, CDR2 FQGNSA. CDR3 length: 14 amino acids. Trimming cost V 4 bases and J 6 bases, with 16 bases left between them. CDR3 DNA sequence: TGTGCCAGCAGCTCGGGGGCAGTGGTACGCGAGCAGTACTTC. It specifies CASSSGAVVREQYF.

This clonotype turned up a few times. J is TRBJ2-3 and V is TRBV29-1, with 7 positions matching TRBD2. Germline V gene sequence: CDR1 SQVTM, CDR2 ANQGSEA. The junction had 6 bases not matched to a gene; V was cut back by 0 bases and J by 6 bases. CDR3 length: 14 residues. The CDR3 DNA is TGCAGCGTTGAAGATGGGAGGGCCTTCGATACGCAGTATTTT. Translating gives CSVEDGRAFDTQYF.

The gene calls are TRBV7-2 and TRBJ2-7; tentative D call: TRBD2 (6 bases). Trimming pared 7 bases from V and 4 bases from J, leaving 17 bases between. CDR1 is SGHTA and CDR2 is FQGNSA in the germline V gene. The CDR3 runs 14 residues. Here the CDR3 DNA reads TGTGCCAGCACCCTGACGCCTGGGGGGTACGAGCAGTACTTC. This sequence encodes CASTLTPGGYEQYF.

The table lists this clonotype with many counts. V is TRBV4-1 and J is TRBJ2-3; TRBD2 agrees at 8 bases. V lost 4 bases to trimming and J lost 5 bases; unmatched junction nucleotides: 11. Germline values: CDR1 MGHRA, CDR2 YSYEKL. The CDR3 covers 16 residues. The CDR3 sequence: CASSLDREGPRDTQYF. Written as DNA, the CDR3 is TGCGCCAGCAGCCTAGACCGGGAGGGCCCTAGAGATACGCAGTATTTT.

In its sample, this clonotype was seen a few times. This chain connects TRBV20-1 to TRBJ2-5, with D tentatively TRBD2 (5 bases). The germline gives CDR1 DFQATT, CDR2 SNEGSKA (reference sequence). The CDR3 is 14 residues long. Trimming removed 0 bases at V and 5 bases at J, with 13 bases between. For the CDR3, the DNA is TGCAGTGCTAGAGATGGGCCGGGGTCTGAGACCCAGTACTTC. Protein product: CSARDGPGSETQYF.

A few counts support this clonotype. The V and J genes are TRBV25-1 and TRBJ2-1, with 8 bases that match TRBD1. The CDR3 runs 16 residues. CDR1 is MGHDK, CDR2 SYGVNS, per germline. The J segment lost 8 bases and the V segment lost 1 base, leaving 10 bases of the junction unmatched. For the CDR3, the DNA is TGTGCCAGCAGTGAATTTAAGGGACAGGAAGTTGATGAGCAGTTCTTC. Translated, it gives CASSEFKGQEVDEQFF.

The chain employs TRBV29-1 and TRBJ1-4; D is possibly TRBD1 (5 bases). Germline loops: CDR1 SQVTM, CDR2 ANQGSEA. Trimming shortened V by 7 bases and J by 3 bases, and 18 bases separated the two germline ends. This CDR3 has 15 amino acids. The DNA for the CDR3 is TGCAGCGGTTATGGAAATGGGGCGGCTAATGAAAAACTGTTTTTT. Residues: CSGYGNGAANEKLFF. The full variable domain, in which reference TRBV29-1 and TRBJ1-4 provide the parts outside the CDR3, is SAVISQKPSRDICQRGTSLTIQCQVDSQVTMMFWYRQQPGQSLTLIATANQGSEATYESGFVIDKFPISRPNLTFSTLTVSNMSPEDSSIYLCSGYGNGAANEKLFFGSGTQLSVL.

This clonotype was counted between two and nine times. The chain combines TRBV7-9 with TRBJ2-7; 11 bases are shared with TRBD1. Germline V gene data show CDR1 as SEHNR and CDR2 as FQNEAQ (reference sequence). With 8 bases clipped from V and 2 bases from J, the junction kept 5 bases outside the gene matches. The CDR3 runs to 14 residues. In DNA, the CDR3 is TGTGCCAGCCAGGGACAGGGGGGGACCTACGAGCAGTACTTC. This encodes CASQGQGGTYEQYF.